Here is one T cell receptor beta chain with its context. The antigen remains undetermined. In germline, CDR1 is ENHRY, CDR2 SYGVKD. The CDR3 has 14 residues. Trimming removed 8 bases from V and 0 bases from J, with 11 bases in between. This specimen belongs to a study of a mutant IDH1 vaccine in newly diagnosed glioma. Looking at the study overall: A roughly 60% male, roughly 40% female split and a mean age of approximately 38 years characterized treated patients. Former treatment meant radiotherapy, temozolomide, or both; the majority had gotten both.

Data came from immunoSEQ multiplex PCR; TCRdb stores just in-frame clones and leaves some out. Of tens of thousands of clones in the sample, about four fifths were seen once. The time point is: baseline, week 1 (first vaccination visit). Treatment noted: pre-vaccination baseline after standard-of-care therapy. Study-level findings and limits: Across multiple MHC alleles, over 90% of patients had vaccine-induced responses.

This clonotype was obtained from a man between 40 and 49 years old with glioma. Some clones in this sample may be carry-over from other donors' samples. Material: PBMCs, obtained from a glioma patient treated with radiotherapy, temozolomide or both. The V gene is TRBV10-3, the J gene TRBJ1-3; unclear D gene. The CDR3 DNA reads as TGTGCCATCGGGAGTCGCAGCTCTGGAAACACCATATATTTT. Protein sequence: CAIGSRSSGNTIYF.